The clone carrying this T cell receptor beta chain was seen a handful of times. No antigen is known for it. The data derive from a study of T cell clones after liver transplantation. Study at large: TCRbeta sequencing after a pre-transplant mixed lymphocyte reaction identified graft-donor-reactive clones, later tracked in post-transplant blood. Until 12-24 months post-transplant, subjects got standard immunosuppression and no induction.

Here immunoSEQ multiplex PCR was the method, and the copy in TCRdb shows in-frame clones only, minus some. The data hold tens of thousands of clones, with 84% observed a single time. Germline CDR1 LNHDA, CDR2 SQIVND (reference sequence). Trimming pared 5 bases from V and 0 bases from J, leaving 14 bases between. This CDR3 is 16 amino acids long. Findings and limits, study-wide: Rather than being deleted, graft donor-reactive T cells may have moved into the graft. A larger donor-reactive than third-party decline suggested partial antigen-specific deletion.

The input for sequencing was CD4+ T cells from blood, taken before liver transplant. The sequence was collected from a human donor who received a liver transplant. This chain uses TRBV19 with TRBJ1-5; no clear D. CDR3 nucleotides: TGTGCCAGTAGTTGGAGAGTCCCCTATAGCAATCAGCCCCAGCATTTT. Its translation: CASSWRVPYSNQPQHF.